These 31 T cell receptor beta chains came from one sample sequenced in a study of blood T cell repertoires in COVID-19. Method: immunoSEQ multiplex PCR; TCRdb's copy keeps in-frame clones and lacks some. The table records some 75,000 clones, around 89% of them present only once. Sequences were obtained from peripheral blood. The origin of the receptors is a man aged 55 to 70 with acute or convalescent COVID-19.

This chain links TRBV7-3 with TRBJ2-5; tentatively, D is TRBD2 (6 bases). V gave up 5 bases and J gave up 2 bases, with 9 bases separating them. Germline lookup yields CDR1 SGHTA and CDR2 FQGTGA. The CDR3 has 13 residues. CDR3 amino acids: CASSRGEQETQYF. CDR3 coding DNA: TGTGCCAGCAGCCGCGGGGAGCAAGAGACCCAGTACTTC.

This clone was seen just once. The chain uses TRBV7-9 and TRBJ2-5; TRBD1 might be the D (5 bases). Deletions cut 5 bases from V and 3 bases from J, with 13 bases between. The CDR3 consists of 14 residues. CDR1 is SEHNR, CDR2 FQNEAQ, per germline (reference sequence). CDR3 protein: CASSETGKEETQYF. The DNA of the CDR3 is TGTGCCAGCAGCGAAACAGGAAAGGAAGAGACCCAGTACTTC.

The chain is built from TRBV9 and TRBJ2-2; tentative D call: TRBD2 (5 bases). The V and J ends lost 4 bases and 5 bases respectively, with 15 bases between them. CDR3 length: 15 residues. Germline V lookup: CDR1 SGDLS, CDR2 YYNGEE. The CDR3 bases are TGTGCCAGCAGCTACGACGGGATCGAGACCGGGGAGCTGTTTTTT. This translates into CASSYDGIETGELFF. Combining the CDR3 with reference TRBV9 and TRBJ2-2 gives the whole variable domain DSGVTQTPKHLITATGQRVTLRCSPRSGDLSVYWYQQSLDQGLQFLIQYYNGEERAKGNILERFSAQQFPDLHSELNLSSLELGDSALYFCASSYDGIETGELFFGEGSRLTVL.

Here the CDR3 reads CASSQGRRGNTEAFF. The CDR3 bases are TGTGCCAGCAGCCAAGGAAGGAGGGGGAACACTGAAGCTTTCTTT. V usage is TRBV14 and J usage is TRBJ1-1; possible D gene TRBD1, 5 bases. CDR3 length: 15 residues. In germline, CDR1 is SGHDN, CDR2 FVKESK. V was cut by 1 base and J by 1 base, with 10 bases left in between.

The rearrangement joins TRBV9 to TRBJ1-2, with D possibly being TRBD1 (6 bases). The V and J ends lost 0 bases and 4 bases respectively, with 10 bases between them. Germline V gene data show CDR1 as SGDLS and CDR2 as YYNGEE. The CDR3 covers 14 residues. CDR3 in amino acids: CASSVGRGAYGYTF. The CDR3 nucleotides read TGTGCCAGCAGCGTAGGGCGGGGGGCCTATGGCTACACCTTC.

The V call is TRBV5-6, the J call TRBJ2-5; no firm D call. The V gene lost 7 bases and the J gene lost 0 bases, with 4 bases spanning the gap. This CDR3 contains 11 residues. Germline loops: CDR1 SGHDT, CDR2 YYEEEE. In nucleotides, the CDR3 is TGTGCCAGCGGCAACCAAGAGACCCAGTACTTC. Translated: CASGNQETQYF.

The V and J genes are TRBV6-5 and TRBJ1-5; D is undetermined. V was pared by 4 bases and J by 4 bases, with 14 bases between. CDR1 and CDR2 from the germline V gene are MNHEY and SVGAGI. The CDR3 sequence is 15 residues long. In DNA form, the CDR3 reads TGTGCCAGCAGTTTGGACGGGGATCGAAATCAGCCCCAGCATTTT. Protein product: CASSLDGDRNQPQHF.

V usage is TRBV15 and J usage is TRBJ2-2, with unresolved D. CDR3 length: 13 amino acids. Trimming left V 1 base short and J 5 bases short, with 5 bases between. The V gene's germline CDR1 is LNHNV and CDR2 YYDKDF (reference sequence). This CDR3 reads CATSRAQTGELFF. The CDR3 coding sequence is TGTGCCACCAGCAGAGCCCAAACCGGGGAGCTGTTTTTT.

This sequence joins TRBV4-1 and TRBJ1-2; D may be TRBD1 (6 bases). The CDR3 is 15 amino acids. Trimming removed 0 bases at V and 8 bases at J, with 16 bases between. Germline CDR1 and CDR2: MGHRA and YSYEKL. The CDR3 coding sequence is TGCGCCAGCAGCCAAGACTCGACAGGATTGAACGGCTACACCTTC. Translating it yields CASSQDSTGLNGYTF.

V is TRBV4-1 and J is TRBJ1-2; the D is unclear. The CDR3 totals 15 residues. V was cut by 1 base and J by 0 bases, with 9 bases left in between. Germline V gene data show CDR1 as MGHRA and CDR2 as YSYEKL. CDR3 nucleotide sequence: TGCGCCAGCAGCCAAGGTCCGGGGACTAACTATGGCTACACCTTC. Translation: CASSQGPGTNYGYTF.

The V call is TRBV4-2, the J call TRBJ2-2; TRBD1 agrees at 9 bases. Germline V gene lookup returns CDR1 LGHNA and CDR2 YNFKEQ. The CDR3 length is 15 residues. V lost 1 base and J lost 4; bases outside the gene matches: 1. CDR3 coding DNA: TGTGCCAGCAGCCAAGGGACAGGGGTCACCGGGGAGCTGTTTTTT. Residues: CASSQGTGVTGELFF.

The chain uses TRBV10-3 and TRBJ2-1; 8 bases match TRBD1. Unmatched junction bases numbered 8, after V lost 1 base and J lost 6 bases. CDR1 is ENHRY, CDR2 SYGVKD, per germline. The CDR3 extends over 16 amino acids. CDR3 sequence reads: CAISEFAGGAGNEQFF. DNA for the CDR3: TGTGCCATCAGTGAGTTTGCAGGGGGCGCCGGCAATGAGCAGTTCTTC.

CDR3 coding DNA: TGTGCCAGCAGCTTAATCCAGGCTGGCGAGCAGTACTTC. This sequence encodes CASSLIQAGEQYF. J is TRBJ2-7 and V is TRBV7-6; D remains unclear. The CDR3 is made up of 13 amino acids. The V end lost 2 bases, the J end lost 6 bases, and 11 bases lay between the germline ends. CDR1 is SGHVS and CDR2 is FNYEAQ in the germline V gene.

This clone was recorded a few times. The chain combines TRBV18 with TRBJ2-7; TRBD2 matches 8 bases. The length of the CDR3 is 15 residues. V was pared by 3 bases and J by 2 bases, with 6 bases of the junction left unmatched. Germline values: CDR1 KGHSH, CDR2 LQKENI. The CDR3 nucleotides read TGTGCCAGCTCACCCATCCAGCGGGGGCCCTACGAGCAGTACTTC. Translated: CASSPIQRGPYEQYF.

The chain carries TRBV1 and TRBJ1-2; the table assigns TRBD1, which was not confirmed against the DNA. TRBV1 is designated a pseudogene. The CDR3 length is 17 residues. CDR3 region: CTSPTRDIEPEKNGYTF. CDR3 DNA sequence: TGCACCAGCCCCACAAGGGACATTGAACCGGAGAAAAATGGCTACACCTTC.

The chain links TRBV10-3 to TRBJ2-7; 10 bases fit TRBD2. The junction had 8 bases not matched to a gene; V was cut back by 1 base and J by 2 bases. The CDR3 extends over 17 amino acids. Germline V lookup: CDR1 ENHRY, CDR2 SYGVKD. CDR3 in amino acids: CAISEWGTSETTYEQYF. The CDR3 DNA sequence: TGTGCCATCAGTGAGTGGGGGACTAGCGAGACGACCTACGAGCAGTACTTC.

The chain couples TRBV5-1 to TRBJ2-5, with D perhaps TRBD1 (6 bases). This CDR3 spans 15 amino acids. V lost 3 bases to trimming and J lost 4 bases, with 16 bases between them. The germline gives CDR1 SGHRS, CDR2 YFSETQ. The CDR3 DNA reads as TGCGCCAGCAGCTACGTTCTGGGGGCTGGAGAGACCCAGTACTTC. Residues: CASSYVLGAGETQYF.

The J gene is TRBJ2-1, the V gene TRBV7-6; 10 nucleotides agree with TRBD2. The V and J ends lost 1 base and 2 bases, in that order; junction bases with no gene match: 5. CDR3 length equals 17 residues. Germline V lookup: CDR1 SGHVS, CDR2 FNYEAQ. CDR3 coding DNA: TGTGCCAGCAGCTTAGAGGTAGCGGGAGGCCCCTACAATGAGCAGTTCTTC. Encoded protein: CASSLEVAGGPYNEQFF.

The rearrangement links TRBV12-3 or TRBV12-4 to TRBJ2-3; D call uncertain. This CDR3 contains 11 residues. The V gene lost 5 bases and the J gene lost 7 bases, with 7 bases spanning the gap. The CDR3, as DNA: TGTGCCAGCAGTACTAAATATACGCAGTATTTT. Protein product: CASSTKYTQYF.

The chain has TRBV9 and TRBJ1-2, with 10 nucleotides matching TRBD1. With V trimmed by 5 bases and J by 4 bases, 5 bases remained unmatched. The CDR3 length is 14 residues. Germline V gene lookup returns CDR1 SGDLS and CDR2 YYNGEE. CDR3 sequence: CASRLTGGSYGYTF. The DNA of the CDR3 is TGTGCCAGCAGATTGACAGGGGGCTCCTATGGCTACACCTTC.

The gene calls are TRBV27 and TRBJ2-5; D possibly corresponds to TRBD1 (6 bases). The germline CDR1 and CDR2 sequences are MNHEY and SMNVEV (reference sequence). The germline V and J ends were trimmed by 5 bases and 3 bases, with 22 bases remaining between them. The CDR3 is 17 residues long. CDR3 residues: CASSETGHPEPKETQYF. CDR3 sequence (DNA): TGTGCCAGCAGTGAGACAGGACACCCAGAACCCAAAGAGACCCAGTACTTC.

This CDR3 is CASRRGYSSYEQYF. The CDR3 region has the DNA TGTGCCAGCAGGAGGGGGTACTCCTCCTACGAGCAGTACTTC. This chain joins TRBV11-2 and TRBJ2-7; maybe TRBD1 (6 bases). V was pared by 6 bases and J by 0 bases, with 12 bases between. Germline V gene lookup returns CDR1 SGHAT and CDR2 FQNNGV. The CDR3 is made up of 14 amino acids.

This chain uses TRBV6-5 with TRBJ1-3; possibly TRBD1 for D (5 bases). This CDR3 is 14 amino acids long. Trimming took off 8 bases at V and 3 bases at J, with 14 bases between the two ends. Germline V CDR1 and CDR2: MNHEY, SVGAGI. CDR3 DNA sequence: TGTGCCAGCGGATGGAGGGGAATTGGAAACACCATATATTTT. Protein sequence: CASGWRGIGNTIYF.

This clone has only a few counts. Written as DNA, the CDR3 is TGCGCCAGCAGCTTGGACGGGGGGGCATATGGCTACACCTTC. Protein sequence: CASSLDGGAYGYTF. The V and J genes are TRBV5-1 and TRBJ1-2; a weak D match, TRBD1 (6 bases). Looked up from germline, CDR1 is SGHRS and CDR2 is YFSETQ. The germline V and J ends were trimmed by 0 bases and 5 bases, with 11 bases remaining between them. CDR3 length equals 14 residues.

This chain links TRBV27 with TRBJ2-7; the match to TRBD1 covers 10 bases. V lost 6 bases to trimming and J lost 6 bases; unmatched junction nucleotides: 11. This CDR3 spans 15 amino acids. The V gene's germline CDR1 is MNHEY and CDR2 SMNVEV (reference sequence). For the CDR3, the DNA is TGTGCCAGCAGATACTCTCGACAGGGGGCTGGCGAGCAGTACTTC. Amino acids: CASRYSRQGAGEQYF.

This clone was recorded only once. The rearrangement links TRBV11-1 to TRBJ1-1; D is possibly TRBD1 (6 bases). Trimming cost V 3 bases and J 3 bases, with 11 bases left between them. The CDR3 is 14 amino acids. Looked up from germline, CDR1 is SGHAT and CDR2 is FQDESV (reference sequence). CDR3 region: CASSFETGHTEAFF. CDR3 DNA: TGTGCCAGCAGCTTTGAAACAGGGCACACTGAAGCTTTCTTT.

This clone was detected once. This rearrangement joins TRBV7-2 to TRBJ2-4; D perhaps matches TRBD2 (5 bases). Trimming removed 8 bases from V and 7 bases from J, with 18 bases in between. Germline V gene data show CDR1 as SGHTA and CDR2 as FQGNSA. The CDR3 consists of 14 residues. The CDR3 loop reads CASRMGAPGNIQYF. The CDR3 nucleotides are TGTGCCAGCCGAATGGGTGCCCCGGGGAACATTCAGTACTTC.

The V and J genes are TRBV19 and TRBJ1-2; 8 bases line up with TRBD1. The CDR3 spans 15 residues. Germline CDR1 and CDR2: LNHDA and SQIVND (reference sequence). V was pared by 6 bases and J by 2 bases, with 8 bases of the junction left unmatched. The CDR3 nucleotides are TGTGCCAGTAGAGGACAGGGTGGGAACAACTATGGCTACACCTTC. The encoded protein is CASRGQGGNNYGYTF.

This chain uses TRBV3-1 (or the pseudogene TRBV3-2) with TRBJ2-7; 8 nucleotides agree with TRBD1. The CDR3 is 15 amino acids. J gave up 3 bases and V 4 bases, and 8 bases lay outside the gene matches. Germline V lookup: CDR1 LGHDT, CDR2 YNNKEL (reference sequence). The CDR3 loop is CASSRGTGGVYEQYF. The CDR3, as DNA: TGTGCCAGCAGCCGTGGGACAGGTGGGGTCTACGAGCAGTACTTC.

The J gene is TRBJ1-4, the V gene TRBV6-5; TRBD1 aligns across 8 bases. The CDR3 covers 14 residues. V was pared by 2 bases and J by 8 bases, with 4 bases of the junction left unmatched. In germline, CDR1 is MNHEY, CDR2 SVGAGI. The CDR3 nucleotides read TGTGCCAGCAGTTACCTGGACAGGGCAGAAAAACTGTTTTTT. This encodes CASSYLDRAEKLFF.

This rearrangement joins TRBV5-1 to TRBJ2-7; 7 nucleotides match TRBD1. The CDR3 extends over 13 amino acids. J was trimmed by 3 bases and V by 4 bases; bases with no gene match: 4. Germline loops: CDR1 SGHRS, CDR2 YFSETQ. The CDR3 DNA is TGCGCCAGCAGCACGGGACAGATCTACGAGCAGTACTTC. Amino acid sequence: CASSTGQIYEQYF.